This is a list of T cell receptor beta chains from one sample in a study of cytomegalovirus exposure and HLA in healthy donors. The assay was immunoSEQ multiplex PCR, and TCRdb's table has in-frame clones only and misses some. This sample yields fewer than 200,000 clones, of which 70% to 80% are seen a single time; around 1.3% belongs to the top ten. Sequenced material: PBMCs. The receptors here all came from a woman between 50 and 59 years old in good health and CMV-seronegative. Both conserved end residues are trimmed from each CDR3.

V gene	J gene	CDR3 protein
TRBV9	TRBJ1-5	ASSVGHGNQPQH
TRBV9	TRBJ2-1	ASSVAARGAVYNEQF
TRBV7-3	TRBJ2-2	ASSSAGDGTGELF
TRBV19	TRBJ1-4	ASSIGPSQQELF
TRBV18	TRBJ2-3	ASSPPGGSRTDTQY
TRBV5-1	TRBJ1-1	ASSGDRVTF
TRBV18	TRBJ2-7	ASSPLAGPYEQY
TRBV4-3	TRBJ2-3	ASSQGRGGRESTDTQY
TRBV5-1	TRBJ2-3	ASSRDRASTDTQY
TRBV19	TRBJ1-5	ASSIDYRVPD
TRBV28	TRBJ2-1	ASSRSSGNLINEQF
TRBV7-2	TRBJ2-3	ASSLGTGAQY
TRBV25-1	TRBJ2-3	ASSEFSVTDTQY
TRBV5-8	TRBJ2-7	ASSLAGTGGYEQY
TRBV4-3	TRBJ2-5	ASSQEGGARRNQETQY
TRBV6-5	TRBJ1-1	AISTGQRLTTEAF
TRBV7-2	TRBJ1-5	ASSLDRNSNQPQH
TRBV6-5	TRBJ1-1	ASSYSDAGTEAF
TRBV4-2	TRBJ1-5	ASSQAGQGVPQH
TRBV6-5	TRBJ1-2	ASTDSLTGNGYT
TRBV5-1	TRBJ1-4	ASSRGQGKNEKLF
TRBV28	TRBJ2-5	ASSPAPGTSGGNQETQY
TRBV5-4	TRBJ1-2	ASSFDRGDGYT
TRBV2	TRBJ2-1	ASTRTSGIYNEQF
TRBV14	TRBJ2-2	ASSLQRTSGRTGELF
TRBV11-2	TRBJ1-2	ASSLVRGYGYT
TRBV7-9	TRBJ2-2	ASSRDRPTNTGELF
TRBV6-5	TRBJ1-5	ASRAQGASNQPQH
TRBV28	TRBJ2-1	ASSLKAGGDRRDEQF